This T cell receptor (beta chain) was documented in a study of beta chain features in type 1 diabetes. Points from the study as a whole: There was a moderate but significant shortening of TCRB CDR3s in all four CD4+ subsets of Type 1 diabetes patients. Whether HLA type influences TCRB rearrangement remained unresolved here. Patients with type 1 diabetes showed fewer VDJ junction insertions and more deletions.

Expressed TCRB transcripts were sequenced because the isolated RNA had all been reverse transcribed beforehand. Assay: immunoSEQ multiplex PCR; the TCRdb copy retains only in-frame clones and omits some. Of hundreds of thousands of clones listed, 11% are singletons. This CDR3 has 15 amino acids. The germline V gene has CDR1 LGHNA and CDR2 YSLEER. After removal of 0 bases from V and 3 bases from J, the junction contained 3 bases not matched to a gene. This clone was picked up a small number of times. Its antigen is not identified. The receptor comes from a man younger than 40 with type 1 diabetes. The chain couples TRBV4-3 to TRBJ2-7; 9 bases are a match to TRBD1. The sample consisted of naive CD4+ T cells from blood. Here the CDR3 reads CASSQEGTGLYEQYF. The CDR3 DNA follows: TGCGCCAGCAGCCAAGAGGGGACAGGGCTCTACGAGCAGTACTTC.